This T cell receptor beta chain is drawn from a study of blood T cell repertoires in COVID-19. The wider study: COVID-19 samples from acute and convalescent phases originated in the United States, Italy and Spain. In each case, the material was cDNA or gDNA derived from T cells, B-cell-depleted T cells, or PBMCs.

The CDR3 consists of 15 residues. Trimming shortened V by 5 bases and J by 8 bases, and 18 bases separated the two germline ends. Germline CDR1 is KGHDR and CDR2 is SFDVKD. In the original workflow: Estimation of nucleated cell counts relied on the amplification of reference gene primers. Sequencing was performed with immunoSEQ multiplex PCR; in TCRdb, only in-frame clones are kept and a portion is missing. V and J calls and clone size follow that table, whereas D and trimming were derived from the DNA. The sample consists of 180,000 or so clones, 70% to 90% of them appearing once. This sequence joins TRBV24-1 and TRBJ2-1; possibly TRBD2 for D (6 bases). The sample was peripheral blood. The source of this sequence is a man between 60 and 70 years old with acute or convalescent COVID-19. The CDR3 is CATSASEGLVHEQFF. DNA for the CDR3: TGTGCCACCAGTGCTTCGGAGGGTTTAGTCCATGAGCAGTTCTTC.